The T cell receptor beta chain described here comes from a study of T cell responses to AZD1222 COVID-19 vaccine. Whole-study context: Combined were second doses at about 4 or about 12 weeks.

Study results and limitations: The donor group comprised mostly white British people and more females; the analysis possibly underestimated clonal diversity. A rise in Spike-specific TCR breadth and depth followed two AZD1222 doses.

Profiling relied on immunoSEQ multiplex PCR, and the TCRdb table lists in-frame clones only, not all of them. Of roughly 120,000 clones detected, around 90% appear once; the ten largest clones hold 8.4%. Points on this clone: Its specificity is unknown.

Germline V lookup: CDR1 SGHVS, CDR2 FNYEAQ. Germline trimming cut 5 bases from V and 0 bases from J; bases unmatched to any gene: 7. CDR3 size: 16 residues. The chain combines TRBV7-6 with TRBJ2-1; 7 bases are a match to TRBD2. The TCR comes from an adult in good health. This specimen consisted of peripheral blood, obtained on day 0 of AZD1222 vaccination. For the CDR3, the DNA is TGTGCCAGCAGCCCCGAGCGGGGAAGCTCCTACAATGAGCAGTTCTTC. Its translation is CASSPERGSSYNEQFF. Full variable domain (rest looked up from reference TRBV7-6 and TRBJ2-1): GAGVSQSPRYKVTKRGQDVALRCDPISGHVSLYWYRQALGQGPEFLTYFNYEAQQDKSGLPNDRFSAERPEGSISTLTIQRTEQRDSAMYRCASSPERGSSYNEQFFGPGTRLTVL.